This is a list of T cell receptor beta chains from one sample in a study of patients and donors after allogeneic stem cell transplantation. MiXCR was run by TCRdb on the RT-PCR reads, yielding one entry per CDR3 protein. Among roughly 960,000 distinct CDR3 sequences listed, 15% to 20% were seen once. The source material was blood, either unsorted or a sorted T cell fraction (not recorded which). The receptor source for this set is a human donor who was either an allogeneic HSCT recipient or a stem cell or donor lymphocyte infusion donor (not recorded which). It is not recorded whose cells these are; they may come from a transplant donor. The CDR3 runs from the conserved cysteine through the conserved F or W. Fields, in order: clone size, D gene, V gene, J gene, CDR3 protein, CDR3 DNA. The D gene is left open where the match is weak. Clone size appears in some rows only: once, few, many, or a class for an expanded clone.

-,-,TRBV5-1,TRBJ2-4,CASKSDANLAKNIQYF,TGCGCCAGCAAGTCCGACGCTAATCTAGCCAAAAACATTCAGTACTTC
few,-,TRBV2,TRBJ1-4,CASGWGLNEKLFF,TGTGCCAGCGGTTGGGGTTTGAACGAAAAACTGTTTTTT
few,TRBD2,TRBV12-3/TRBV12-4,TRBJ2-5,CASSSQGLAGGTQYF,TGTGCCAGCAGTTCCCAGGGACTAGCGGGAGGCACCCAGTACTTC
-,TRBD2,TRBV20-1,TRBJ2-1,CSARTLAGGYNEQFF,TGCAGTGCGCGAACCCTAGCGGGGGGTTACAATGAGCAGTTCTTC
-,TRBD1,TRBV6-1,TRBJ1-5,CASRGQFAGQPQHF,TGTGCCAGCAGGGGACAGTTTGCAGGACAGCCCCAGCATTTT
-,TRBD2,TRBV4-2,TRBJ2-5,CASSQDLARGGAGETQYF,TGTGCCAGCAGCCAAGATTTGGCTCGCGGGGGGGCAGGGGAGACCCAGTACTTC
-,-,TRBV20-1,TRBJ2-1,CSARFGGHPYNEQFF,TGCAGTGCTAGATTTGGGGGGCACCCCTACAATGAGCAGTTCTTC
-,-,TRBV7-2,TRBJ1-1,CASSRGGSREAFF,TGTGCCAGCAGCCGAGGGGGATCCCGAGAAGCTTTCTTT
few,TRBD1,TRBV5-1,TRBJ1-4,CASSLGQAGSEELFF,TGCGCCAGCAGCCTAGGACAGGCGGGCTCAGAAGAACTGTTTTTT
-,TRBD1,TRBV7-8,TRBJ2-7,CASSTWDRGTSYEQYF,TGTGCCAGCAGCACCTGGGACAGGGGGACCTCCTACGAGCAGTACTTC
few,-,TRBV5-6,TRBJ2-7,CASSLDRILNEQYF,TGTGCCAGCAGCTTAGACAGGATTTTGAACGAGCAGTACTTC
-,-,TRBV29-1,TRBJ2-7,CSVGKAAEEGYEQYF,TGCAGCGTTGGAAAAGCGGCAGAAGAGGGGTACGAGCAGTACTTC
few,-,TRBV27,TRBJ1-1,CASSLGGTATEAFF,TGTGCCAGCAGTTTAGGAGGAACAGCCACTGAAGCTTTCTTT
-,TRBD2,TRBV5-4,TRBJ2-3,CASSLRTSGRDTDTQYF,TGTGCCAGCAGCTTGAGAACTAGCGGGAGGGACACAGATACGCAGTATTTT
few,-,TRBV15,TRBJ2-1,CATSPPPAGTYNEQFF,TGTGCCACCAGCCCCCCCCCGGCGGGGACCTACAATGAGCAGTTCTTC
-,-,TRBV27,TRBJ1-1,CASTMTGGTEAFF,TGTGCCAGCACCATGACAGGTGGCACTGAAGCTTTCTTT
few,-,TRBV6-5,TRBJ2-2,CASSFGVTGELFF,TGTGCCAGCAGTTTTGGGGTCACCGGGGAGCTGTTTTTT
many,-,TRBV4-1,TRBJ2-7,CASSQVRSYEQYF,TGCGCCAGCAGCCAAGTTCGTTCCTACGAGCAGTACTTC
once,-,TRBV25-1,TRBJ1-6,CASSGPNNSPLHF,TGTGCCAGCAGTGGCCCAAATAATTCACCCCTCCACTTT
many,-,TRBV7-3,TRBJ2-3,CASSLMGTDTQYF,TGTGCCAGCAGCTTAATGGGGACAGATACGCAGTATTTT
-,TRBD1,TRBV5-6,TRBJ1-5,CASSLQQGANNQPQHF,TGTGCCAGCAGCCTGCAACAGGGGGCAAATAATCAGCCCCAGCATTTT
-,TRBD2,TRBV3-1,TRBJ2-1,CASSQGGRGVTEQFF,TGTGCCAGCAGCCAAGGGGGGCGGGGGGTCACTGAGCAGTTCTTC
-,TRBD1,TRBV24-1,TRBJ1-6,CATSDSEDREPPWANSPLHF,TGTGCCACCAGTGATTCCGAGGACAGGGAACCACCATGGGCTAATTCACCCCTCCACTTT
-,TRBD1,TRBV6-5,TRBJ1-1,CASSYSTGGRGTVTEAFF,TGTGCCAGCAGTTACTCGACGGGCGGTAGAGGGACAGTCACTGAAGCTTTCTTT
many,-,TRBV5-6,TRBJ2-5,CASSFRWSGPQKTQYF,TGTGCCAGCAGCTTTCGTTGGTCAGGCCCCCAAAAGACCCAGTACTTC
-,TRBD1,TRBV6-1,TRBJ2-2,CASRRATGGAYTGELFF,TGTGCCAGCAGGCGCGCTACAGGGGGCGCGTACACCGGGGAGCTGTTTTTT
-,TRBD1,TRBV12-3/TRBV12-4,TRBJ1-1,CASRHRGLDTEAFF,TGTGCCAGCAGGCACAGGGGGCTGGACACTGAAGCTTTCTTT
few,TRBD2,TRBV3-1,TRBJ2-3,CASSQDLRWASGSASTDTQYF,TGTGCCAGCAGCCAAGATCTGAGGTGGGCTAGCGGGAGTGCTAGCACAGATACGCAGTATTTT
few,-,TRBV6-1,TRBJ2-2,CASSALAGTGELFF,TGTGCCAGCAGTGCACTAGCTGGCACCGGGGAGCTGTTTTTT
-,TRBD2,TRBV24-1,TRBJ2-3,CAAGLAGRDTQYF,TGTGCCGCCGGACTAGCGGGAAGAGATACGCAGTATTTT
once,-,TRBV30,TRBJ1-2,CAWEQPGMKFYGYTF,TGTGCCTGGGAGCAACCAGGGATGAAGTTCTATGGCTACACCTTC
many,TRBD1,TRBV5-1,TRBJ2-1,CASREQGDEQFF,TGCGCCAGCAGGGAGCAGGGGGATGAGCAGTTCTTC
-,-,TRBV3-1,TRBJ2-2,CASSLNGRTPGRGGELFF,TGTGCCAGCAGCCTTAACGGCCGGACCCCCGGACGCGGCGGGGAGCTGTTTTTT
few,-,TRBV5-1,TRBJ2-7,CASSLPRDDSYEQYF,TGCGCCAGCAGCTTGCCGCGGGATGACTCGTACGAGCAGTACTTC
-,-,TRBV20-1,TRBJ1-5,CSVVLAGSTPQHF,TGCAGTGTAGTATTGGCAGGGTCTACGCCCCAGCATTTT
few,-,TRBV12-3/TRBV12-4,TRBJ2-5,CASSYSKPQETQYF,TGTGCCAGCAGTTACTCGAAGCCCCAAGAGACCCAGTACTTC
-,-,TRBV5-5,TRBJ1-2,CASSATHSPYGYTF,TGTGCCAGCAGCGCGACACACTCGCCTTATGGCTACACCTTC
-,TRBD2,TRBV29-1,TRBJ2-7,CSVRGGNEQYF,TGCAGCGTGCGGGGGGGTAACGAGCAGTACTTC
few,TRBD1,TRBV5-1,TRBJ1-6,CASSLRTGGRSSPLHF,TGCGCCAGCAGCTTGAGGACAGGGGGCCGGAGTTCACCCCTCCACTTT
many,-,TRBV12-3/TRBV12-4,TRBJ2-7,CASSPDKSYEQYF,TGTGCCAGCAGCCCGGACAAGTCCTACGAGCAGTACTTC
-,-,TRBV19,TRBJ2-7,CASSAHRGVSTNEQYF,TGTGCCAGTAGTGCCCACCGGGGAGTCTCAACCAACGAGCAGTACTTC
few,-,TRBV9,TRBJ1-1,CASSVVGEDTEAFF,TGTGCCAGCAGCGTAGTTGGGGAGGACACTGAAGCTTTCTTT
-,TRBD1,TRBV3-1,TRBJ1-1,CASSRRQGAHTEAFF,TGTGCCAGCAGCCGCCGACAGGGGGCGCACACTGAAGCTTTCTTT
-,-,TRBV27,TRBJ2-6,CASSGLDSSGANVLTF,TGTGCCAGCTCTGGGTTGGACAGCTCTGGGGCCAACGTCCTGACTTTC
few,-,TRBV6-1,TRBJ1-3,CASTTRRAGSGNTIYF,TGTGCCAGCACCACCCGGAGGGCAGGGTCTGGAAACACCATATATTTT
-,TRBD1,TRBV7-8,TRBJ1-2,CASSQGGTAVGGYTF,TGTGCCAGCAGCCAGGGGGGTACAGCGGTAGGAGGCTACACCTTC
few,TRBD1,TRBV6-2/TRBV6-3,TRBJ1-6,CASTYRGTGNNSPLHF,TGTGCCAGCACCTACCGGGGGACAGGGAACAATTCACCCCTCCACTTT
-,-,TRBV29-1,TRBJ2-1,CSGGISSYNEQFF,TGCAGCGGAGGAATTAGCTCCTACAATGAGCAGTTCTTC
-,TRBD2,TRBV29-1,TRBJ2-7,CSVEGGESSYEQYF,TGCAGCGTTGAGGGGGGGGAGAGCTCCTACGAGCAGTACTTC
once,TRBD2,TRBV18,TRBJ2-1,CASSRYTSGTYNEQFF,TGTGCCAGCTCGCGATATACTAGCGGCACCTACAATGAGCAGTTCTTC
many,-,TRBV5-1,TRBJ1-1,CASSQAQNTEAFF,TGCGCCAGCAGCCAGGCTCAGAACACTGAAGCTTTCTTT
few,-,TRBV30,TRBJ1-4,CAWSQELSEKLFF,TGTGCCTGGTCGCAGGAGTTGAGTGAAAAACTGTTTTTT